This T cell receptor beta chain was observed in a study of blood T cell repertoires in COVID-19 (dated by TCRdb to 2019 to 2021). With regard to the full study: Samples covering the acute and convalescent phases of COVID-19 were provided by collaborators in the United States, Italy and Spain. The material from the prospective study consisted of cDNA or gDNA derived from T cells, B-cell-depleted T cells, or PBMCs. The dataset comprised deeply sampled blood TCRbeta repertoires from subjects exposed to, actively infected with, or recovered from COVID-19. The repertoires were released in a freely available public database intended as a resource for research on the immune response to SARS-CoV-2. The samples were drawn from the first 160 participants of the ongoing ImmuneRACE study and from some 1,300 subjects provided by 6 global collaborators. Nearly every sample came with metadata listing a de-identified subject ID, COVID-19 status, age in years and sex. HLA class I and class II types, where available, came from metadata supplied by the sample provider rather than from assay-based typing.

TCRbeta CDR3 regions were amplified from genomic DNA using the immunoSEQ Assay, a bias-controlled multiplex PCR. The original pipeline was this. The number of nucleated cells in each sample was estimated by amplification of reference gene primers within the assay. To quantify the absolute abundance of each unique TCRbeta CDR3 rearrangement, sequence reads were collapsed and filtered. Productive Simpson clonality was computed per sample as the square root of Simpson's diversity index over productive rearrangements. What TCRdb holds here is the immuneACCESS table cut down to in-frame rearrangements. Part of the clones is not present; checked against another copy, under half of the missing clones reflect an unresolved V gene, and the others are unexplained. Clonal size and the V and J genes are those of that table, whereas D and trimming came from the DNA. The sample profile shows roughly 150,000 clones; roughly 86% of them were found once. The ten largest clonotypes hold 2.5% to 3% of the sample.

For this clone: Its antigen has not been determined. The record has no base qualities; no much larger clone is one base away.

Broader findings and caveats from the paper: How much clinical and demographic metadata was included differed by source and by participant, and the metadata was provided uncurated.

One collaborating source in Seattle enrolled patients while the patients were actively infected and followed the patients over time throughout the course of disease. Collaborating institutions collected whole blood in K2EDTA tubes following their own protocols. For TCRbeta analysis, collaborators shipped samples as frozen whole blood, isolated PBMCs, or DNA extracted from either of those sample types. V has 4 bases trimmed and J has 4 bases trimmed; junction bases matching no gene number 7. Spanning cysteine to phenylalanine, the CDR3 consists of 16 amino acids. Of all the DNA, just the CDR3 is kept, 48 bases in frame from base 1. CDR1 and CDR2 were assigned from the germline V gene as ENHRY and SYGVKD.

The sequencing input was peripheral blood. Rearrangement joined TRBV10-3 to TRBJ2-2, with 9 middle bases fitting TRBD1. The clonotype comes from a woman older than 75 with COVID-19, enrolled during active disease. The CDR3 region: CAISGGQGVGTGELFF. Here is the DNA: TGTGCCATCAGTGGGGGACAGGGAGTAGGCACCGGGGAGCTGTTTTTT.